The source of this T cell receptor (beta chain) is a study of cytomegalovirus exposure and HLA in healthy donors. Notes on the study in general: Confirmation in vitro established that a few CMV-associated chains were specific for CMV antigens.

Turning to this clone: As yet, its antigen is unknown.

Generated by immunoSEQ multiplex PCR, the TCRdb table keeps only in-frame clones and is missing some. The sample records 100,000 to 130,000 clones, about 85% being singletons. V was clipped by 5 bases and J by 5 bases; unmatched bases: 10. This CDR3 has 15 amino acids. Germline V CDR1 and CDR2: SGHKS, YYEKEE (reference sequence). This TCR was sampled from a woman aged 18-29 years in good health and CMV-seronegative. V and J are TRBV5-5 and TRBJ1-5; 7 bases map to TRBD1. Sequences were obtained from PBMCs. DNA for the CDR3: TGTGCCAGCAGTTTGTTCGACAGGGCGGATCAGCCCCAGCATTTT. Its translation: CASSLFDRADQPQHF.